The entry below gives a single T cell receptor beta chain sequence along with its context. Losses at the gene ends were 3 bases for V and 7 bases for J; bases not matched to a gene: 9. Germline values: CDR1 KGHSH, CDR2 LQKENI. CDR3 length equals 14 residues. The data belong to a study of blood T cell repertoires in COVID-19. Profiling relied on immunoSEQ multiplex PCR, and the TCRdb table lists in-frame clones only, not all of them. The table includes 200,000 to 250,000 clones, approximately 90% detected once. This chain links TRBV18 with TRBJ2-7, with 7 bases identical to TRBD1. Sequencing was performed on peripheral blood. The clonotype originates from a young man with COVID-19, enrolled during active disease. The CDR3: CASSPRQGHGEQYF. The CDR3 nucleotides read TGTGCCAGCTCACCGAGACAGGGCCATGGGGAGCAGTACTTC.